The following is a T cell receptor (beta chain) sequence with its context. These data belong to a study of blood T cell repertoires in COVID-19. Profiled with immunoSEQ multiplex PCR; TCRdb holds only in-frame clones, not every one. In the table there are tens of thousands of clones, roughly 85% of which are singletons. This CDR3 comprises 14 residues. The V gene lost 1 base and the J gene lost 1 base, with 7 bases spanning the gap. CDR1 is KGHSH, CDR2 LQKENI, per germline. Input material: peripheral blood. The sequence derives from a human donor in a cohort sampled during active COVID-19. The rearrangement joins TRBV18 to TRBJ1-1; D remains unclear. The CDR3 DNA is TGTGCCAGCTCACCACGGAGTACGAACACTGAAGCTTTCTTT. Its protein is CASSPRSTNTEAFF.